This T cell receptor beta chain comes out of a study of blood T cell repertoires in COVID-19. The CDR3 sequence is 15 residues long. With 0 bases clipped from V and 2 bases from J, the junction kept 3 bases outside the gene matches. From germline, CDR1 is SGDLS and CDR2 YYNGEE. Data came from immunoSEQ multiplex PCR; TCRdb stores just in-frame clones and leaves some out. The sample lists about 330,000 clones, under 95% occurring once. Self-reported history from a screening survey and questionnaire set each donor's cohort. The rearrangement uses TRBV9 and TRBJ2-7; 9 bases map to TRBD2. This clonotype was obtained from a woman between 25 and 40 years old who had recovered from COVID-19. Sequencing was carried out using PBMCs or T cells enriched from blood (not recorded which). CDR3 protein: CASSVDSGSTYEQYF. Written as DNA, the CDR3 is TGTGCCAGCAGCGTAGATAGCGGGAGTACCTACGAGCAGTACTTC.